The 5 T cell receptor beta chains given below trace back to one sample, sequenced in a study of early T cells in non-severe SARS-CoV-2 infection. One entry per CDR3 protein results from TCRdb running MiXCR on the 5' RACE reads. The data show 30,000 to 45,000 distinct CDR3 sequences, 9.9% seen once. The sequencing input was whole blood. The source is an adult who was a healthcare worker with PCR-confirmed SARS-CoV-2 infection or an uninfected control (not recorded which).

This clonotype was recorded at least ten times. The chain recombines TRBV6-4 with TRBJ1-6; TRBD1 might be the D (5 bases). Germline values: CDR1 MRHNA, CDR2 SNTAGT. Trimming shortened V by 7 bases and J by 10 bases, and 20 bases separated the two germline ends. The CDR3 is 15 residues long. CDR3 bases: TGTGCCAGCACGGGGGGGGAGATTGATAGCTCACCCCTCCACTTT. Its translation: CASTGGEIDSSPLHF.

Ten or more counts support this clonotype. The chain couples TRBV29-1 to TRBJ2-2; D uncertain. This CDR3 spans 13 amino acids. Between the trimmed V and J ends, which lost 3 bases and 2 bases, there was a span of 7 bases. Per germline, CDR1 SQVTM and CDR2 ANQGSEA. The CDR3 DNA reads as TGCAGCGTTGACCCAAGAAACACCGGGGAGCTGTTTTTT. It is translated as CSVDPRNTGELFF.

The rearrangement uses TRBV11-2 and TRBJ2-7; the match to TRBD2 covers 10 bases. Trimming removed 5 bases from V and 0 bases from J; junction bases left unmatched: 4. Germline assignment: CDR1 SGHAT and CDR2 FQNNGV. There are 15 residues in the CDR3. The CDR3 loop reads CASSPRTSGSYEQYF. The CDR3 DNA reads TGTGCCAGCAGCCCCAGGACTAGCGGCTCCTACGAGCAGTACTTC.

This clonotype was found many times. This chain links TRBV6-2 or TRBV6-3 with TRBJ1-5, with D possibly being TRBD1 (5 bases). Germline V CDR1 and CDR2: MNHEY, SVGEGT. CDR3 length equals 20 residues. Trimming pared 5 bases from V and 0 bases from J, leaving 26 bases between. This CDR3 reads CASSGGQRDRGQYSNQPQHF. CDR3 nucleotide sequence: TGTGCCAGCAGTGGCGGCCAGAGGGACCGTGGTCAATATAGCAATCAGCCCCAGCATTTT.

This clonotype was detected ten times or more. This chain connects TRBV6-2 or TRBV6-3 to TRBJ2-5; 9 bases are a match to TRBD2. CDR3 length equals 13 residues. Germline values: CDR1 MNHEY, CDR2 SVGEGT. V dropped 11 bases and J dropped 7; count of bases not matched to a gene: 11. The CDR3 bases are TGTGCCGCCGATAGCGGGGGCCTACTGACCCAGTACTTC. It translates to CAADSGGLLTQYF.